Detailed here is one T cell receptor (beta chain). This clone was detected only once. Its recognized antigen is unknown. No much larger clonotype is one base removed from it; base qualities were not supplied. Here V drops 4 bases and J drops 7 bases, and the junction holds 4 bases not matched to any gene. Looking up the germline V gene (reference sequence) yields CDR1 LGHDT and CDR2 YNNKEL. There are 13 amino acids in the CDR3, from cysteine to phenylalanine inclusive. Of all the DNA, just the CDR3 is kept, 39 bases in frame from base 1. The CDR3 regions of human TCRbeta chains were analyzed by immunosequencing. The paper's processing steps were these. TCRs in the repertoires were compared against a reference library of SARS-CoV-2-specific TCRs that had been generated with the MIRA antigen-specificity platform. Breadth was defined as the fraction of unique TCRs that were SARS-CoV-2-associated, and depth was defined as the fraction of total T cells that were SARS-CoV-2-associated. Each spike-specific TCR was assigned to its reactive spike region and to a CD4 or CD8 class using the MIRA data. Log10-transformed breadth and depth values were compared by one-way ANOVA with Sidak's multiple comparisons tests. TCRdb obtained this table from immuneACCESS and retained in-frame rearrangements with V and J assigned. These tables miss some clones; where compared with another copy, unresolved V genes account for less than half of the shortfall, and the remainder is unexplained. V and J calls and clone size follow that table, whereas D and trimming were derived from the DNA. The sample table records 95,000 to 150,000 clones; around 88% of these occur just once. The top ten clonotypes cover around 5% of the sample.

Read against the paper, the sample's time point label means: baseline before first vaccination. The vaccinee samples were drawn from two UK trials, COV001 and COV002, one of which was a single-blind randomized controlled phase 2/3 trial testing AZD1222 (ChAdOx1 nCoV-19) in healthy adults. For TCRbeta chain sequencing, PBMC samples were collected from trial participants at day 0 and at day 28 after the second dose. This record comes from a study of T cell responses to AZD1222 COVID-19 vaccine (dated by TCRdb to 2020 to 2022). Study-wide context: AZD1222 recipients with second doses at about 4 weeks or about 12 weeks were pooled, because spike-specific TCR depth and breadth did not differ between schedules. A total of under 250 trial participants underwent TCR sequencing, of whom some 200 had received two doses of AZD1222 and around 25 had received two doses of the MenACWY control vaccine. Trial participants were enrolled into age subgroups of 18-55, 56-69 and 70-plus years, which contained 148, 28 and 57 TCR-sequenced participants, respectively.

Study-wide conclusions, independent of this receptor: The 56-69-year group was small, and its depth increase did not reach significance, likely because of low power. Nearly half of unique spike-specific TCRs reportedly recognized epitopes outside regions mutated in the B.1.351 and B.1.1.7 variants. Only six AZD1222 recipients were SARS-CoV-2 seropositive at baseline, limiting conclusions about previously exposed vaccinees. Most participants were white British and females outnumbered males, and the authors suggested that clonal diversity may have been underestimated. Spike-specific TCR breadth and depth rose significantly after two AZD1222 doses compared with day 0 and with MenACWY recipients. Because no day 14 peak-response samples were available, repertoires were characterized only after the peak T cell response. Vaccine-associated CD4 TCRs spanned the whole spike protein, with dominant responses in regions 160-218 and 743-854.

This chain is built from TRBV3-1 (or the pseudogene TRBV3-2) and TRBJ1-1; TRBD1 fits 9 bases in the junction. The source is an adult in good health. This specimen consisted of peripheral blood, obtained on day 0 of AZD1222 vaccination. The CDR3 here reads CASSPGTGIEAFF. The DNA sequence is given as TGTGCCAGCAGCCCGGGGACAGGGATTGAAGCTTTCTTT.